These T cell receptor beta chains were read from a single sample in a study of neurological immune-mediated disorders. A single record per CDR3 protein comes from TCRdb applying MiXCR to the 5' RACE reads. Among about 57,000 distinct CDR3 sequences listed, around 10% were seen once. Sequenced material: PBMCs. Receptor source: a male donor with HTLV-1-associated myelopathy (HAM/TSP). The CDR3 runs from the conserved cysteine through the conserved F or W. D genes are given only for firm matches. A clone size is listed for some rows: how often the clone was seen (once, few, many), or a class if it is expanded.

j_call,v_call,d_call,clone_size,cdr3_nt,cdr3_aa
TRBJ1-1,TRBV5-5,.,once,TGTGCCAGCAGCTTGGAAGGGGAAACTGAAGCTTTCTTT,CASSLEGETEAFF
TRBJ1-6,TRBV6-5,.,many,TGTGCCAGCAGTTACTCGACAGACTATAATTCACCCCTCCACTTT,CASSYSTDYNSPLHF
TRBJ2-5,TRBV5-6,.,many,TGTGCCAGCAGCTTTGGGGGTAGAGAGACCCAGTACTTC,CASSFGGRETQYF
TRBJ1-3,TRBV7-9,.,many,TGTGCCAGCAGCTCTACAGGAGACACCATATATTTT,CASSSTGDTIYF
TRBJ2-5,TRBV3-1,.,many,TGTGCCAGCAGCCAAGGTGGGAGAGGGAGGGGGCCGGGAGAGACCCAGTACTTC,CASSQGGRGRGPGETQYF
TRBJ1-4,TRBV20-1,.,many,TGCAGTGCCCCAATGGGGGTGCGTGGAAAACTGTTTTTT,CSAPMGVRGKLFF
TRBJ2-7,TRBV5-1,.,medium-sized,TGCGCCAGCAGCTTGGAAGGATACTCCTACGAGCAGTACTTC,CASSLEGYSYEQYF
TRBJ2-3,TRBV7-3,.,.,TGTGCCAGTAGCCCCGAGGGGGGATCAATAGATACGCAGTATTTT,CASSPEGGSIDTQYF
TRBJ1-5,TRBV3-1,.,many,TGTGCCAGCAGCCAAGATATGAGAGAACTGCCCCAGCATTTT,CASSQDMRELPQHF
TRBJ2-1,TRBV6-1,.,.,TGTGCCAGCTTTCTTAGGCACAGGGTGGTCACTGATGAGCAGTTCTTC,CASFLRHRVVTDEQFF
TRBJ2-5,TRBV7-9,.,many,TGTGCCAGCAGCCCATTGACAGGCAGCCAAGAGACCCAGTACTTC,CASSPLTGSQETQYF
TRBJ2-7,TRBV6-6,.,many,TGTGCCAGCAGTTATCGCATAGGGACTCCGAGCTACGAGCAGTACTTC,CASSYRIGTPSYEQYF
TRBJ2-3,TRBV20-1,.,many,TGCAGTGCTAGAGATCCCCAGCCCACAGATACGCAGTATTTT,CSARDPQPTDTQYF
TRBJ1-1,TRBV6-5,.,many,TGTGCCAGCAGTTACTCAGTCTTCACTGAAGCTTTCTTT,CASSYSVFTEAFF
TRBJ2-3,TRBV15,TRBD1,.,TGTGCCACCAGCAGAGGAAAGCTAGGGGGCACAGATACACAGTATTTT,CATSRGKLGGTDTQYF
TRBJ2-3,TRBV5-1,.,many,TGCGCCAGCAGCTTGCAGGCTCCAGATACGCAGTATTTT,CASSLQAPDTQYF
TRBJ1-1,TRBV20-1,.,.,TGCAGTGCGAGGGTTGGGGGGGGGAACACTGAAGCTTTCTTT,CSARVGGGNTEAFF
TRBJ1-5,TRBV7-6,.,many,TGTGCCAGCAGCTTTACAGGGCGAGATCAGCCCCAGCATTTT,CASSFTGRDQPQHF
TRBJ2-5,TRBV11-2,.,many,TGTGCCAGCAGCCCGGGGAGCCGGATGGAGACCCAGTACTTC,CASSPGSRMETQYF
TRBJ1-4,TRBV12-3/TRBV12-4,.,many,TGTGCCAGCAGTAGCCAGGGTCCCGATGAAAAACTGTTTTTT,CASSSQGPDEKLFF
TRBJ2-5,TRBV12-3/TRBV12-4,TRBD1,many,TGTGCCAGCAGGGGACAGGGCCAAGAGACCCAGTACTTC,CASRGQGQETQYF
TRBJ2-3,TRBV5-1,TRBD1,few,TGCGCCAGCAGTGGACAGGGCTTCACAGATACGCAGTATTTT,CASSGQGFTDTQYF
TRBJ1-6,TRBV12-3/TRBV12-4,.,many,TGTGCCAGCAGTTCCAAATCCGGGACACAGGGTTCACCCCTCCACTTT,CASSSKSGTQGSPLHF
TRBJ1-1,TRBV6-5,TRBD1,many,TGTGCCAGCTACAGCAGGACAGGGGGCTTTAACACTGAAGCTTTCTTT,CASYSRTGGFNTEAFF
TRBJ2-5,TRBV5-1,.,many,TGCGCCAGCAGCTTATCCTCCCCAGAAGAGACCCAGTACTTC,CASSLSSPEETQYF
TRBJ2-5,TRBV4-3,TRBD1,many,TGCGCCAGTAGCCATGGACAGGGGGCGGGAGAGACCCAGTACTTC,CASSHGQGAGETQYF
TRBJ2-3,TRBV5-5,TRBD1,medium-sized,TGTGCCAGCAGGACAGGGGAGGAAGATACGCAGTATTTT,CASRTGEEDTQYF
TRBJ2-1,TRBV5-1,.,many,TGCGCCAGCAGCCCTCGATCTAGCTCCGTCTTCGATGAGCAGTTCTTC,CASSPRSSSVFDEQFF
TRBJ2-5,TRBV10-3,.,many,TGTGCCATCAGTGATTCCCTTGAGGAGACCCAGTACTTC,CAISDSLEETQYF
TRBJ1-1,TRBV7-9,.,many,TGTGCCAGCAGCGAAAAAAGTGTTTTTGAAGCTTTCTTT,CASSEKSVFEAFF
TRBJ2-5,TRBV18,.,many,TGTGCCAGCTCACCGCTCGGCCAAGAGACCCAGTACTTC,CASSPLGQETQYF
TRBJ1-1,TRBV5-1,TRBD1,many,TGCGCCAGCAGCCTCCGGGACAGGAAGGACACTGAAGCTTTCTTT,CASSLRDRKDTEAFF
TRBJ2-2,TRBV7-6,.,few,TGTGCCAGCAGCTTAGCGGCGGGAGGGGAGCTGTTTTTT,CASSLAAGGELFF
TRBJ1-5,TRBV19,.,few,TGTGCCAGTAGTATTGGTCGACAGCATAGCAATCAGCCCCAGCATTTT,CASSIGRQHSNQPQHF
TRBJ2-7,TRBV5-1,.,many,TGCGCCAGCAGCCTGTCGGGGATCCCCTCCTACGAGCAGTACTTC,CASSLSGIPSYEQYF